Sequencing of this T cell receptor beta chain was carried out in a study of shared clonotypes between healthy human individuals. This CDR3 region has 14 residues. Germline V gene lookup returns CDR1 LGHNA and CDR2 YNFKEQ. V lost 0 bases to trimming and J lost 6 bases, with 8 bases between them. CD4+ cells yielded CD45RA+ naive and CD45RA-negative memory subsets. Libraries were prepared by immunoSEQ multiplex PCR; TCRdb keeps only in-frame clonotypes and omits some of them. Of 2.3 million or so clones listed, approximately 93% are singletons. This sequence was found in a man younger than 30 in good health. Some clones in this sample may be carry-over from other donors' samples. The rearrangement joins TRBV4-2 to TRBJ2-2; possibly TRBD1 or TRBD2 for D (6 bases each). Sequencing was done on a sample of naive CD4+ T cells from PBMCs. Subset meaning: CD45RA+ positively selected. In nucleotides, the CDR3 is TGTGCCAGCAGCCAAGATAGGGGGGCCGGGGAGCTGTTTTTT. This translates into CASSQDRGAGELFF.